The 29 T cell receptor beta chains reported below all come from one sample, sequenced in a study of T cell repertoires in cytomegalovirus infection (dated by TCRdb to about 2019). Sequencer: Illumina HiSeq 1500. TCRdb took the public reads, trimmed them with fastp at Q25, ran MiXCR for clone calling and kept in-frame beta chains. Under each unique CDR3 protein, matching rows form one entry showing the most common genes and DNA. This sample holds 54,000 or so distinct CDR3 sequences; roughly a third were observed only once. Clones ranked in the top ten supply 55% to 75% of the sample. These receptors are not linked to any known antigen. Material: PBMCs, sequenced either directly or after in vitro stimulation (not recorded which). These receptors were collected from a human donor in good health (CMV status not recorded). Some clones in this sample may be carry-over from other donors' samples.

In DNA form, the CDR3 reads TGTGCCACCAGCAAAGGGCTAAATGAAAAACTGTTTTTT. It yields the protein CATSKGLNEKLFF. The chain has TRBV15 and TRBJ1-4; D is ambiguous. From germline, CDR1 is LNHNV and CDR2 YYDKDF (reference sequence). Between the trimmed V and J ends, which lost 4 bases and 5 bases, there was a span of 8 bases. CDR3 size: 13 residues.

The chain is built from TRBV20-1 and TRBJ1-4; D unresolved. This CDR3 is built from 15 residues. The V and J ends lost 3 bases and 3 bases respectively, with 14 bases between them. Germline CDR1 DFQATT, CDR2 SNEGSKA (reference sequence). For the CDR3, the DNA is TGCAGTGCTAGCATGGGGAGAAGACCTAATGAAAAACTGTTTTTT. It encodes CSASMGRRPNEKLFF.

This sequence joins TRBV20-1 and TRBJ2-5, with D perhaps matching TRBD2 (6 bases). CDR1 DFQATT and CDR2 SNEGSKA come from the germline V gene (reference sequence). The CDR3 length is 10 residues. V lost 3 bases and J 7 bases, leaving 6 bases between the germline ends. The CDR3 sequence: CSASGGTQYF. The CDR3, as DNA: TGCAGTGCTAGCGGGGGGACCCAGTACTTC.

In this sample, this clonotype turned up many times. The chain is built from TRBV28 and TRBJ1-2; D gene ambiguous. CDR1 and CDR2 (germline): MDHEN, SYDVKM. Between the trimmed V and J ends, which lost 5 bases and 4 bases, there was a span of 17 bases. This CDR3 contains 15 residues. This CDR3 is CASSPVGAQGYGYTF. CDR3 in DNA: TGTGCCAGCAGTCCCGTAGGAGCCCAAGGCTATGGCTACACCTTC.

This clonotype came up a few times. The V and J genes are TRBV12-5 and TRBJ2-1; 14 positions match TRBD2. Trimming cost V 7 bases and J 5 bases; bases outside gene matches: 4. Per the germline V gene, CDR1 is LGHNT and CDR2 is FRNRAP. CDR3 length: 15 residues. The CDR3 protein is CASAWGLAGDNEQFF. CDR3 DNA: TGTGCTAGTGCCTGGGGACTAGCGGGAGACAATGAGCAGTTCTTC. The whole variable domain, filled in from reference TRBV12-5 and TRBJ2-1, reads DARVTQTPRHKVTEMGQEVTMRCQPILGHNTVFWYRQTMMQGLELLAYFRNRAPLDDSGMPKDRFSAEMPDATLATLKIQPSEPRDSAVYFCASAWGLAGDNEQFFGPGTRLTVL.

This clonotype was counted only a few times. This chain connects TRBV6-5 to TRBJ2-3; no definite D call. The germline gives CDR1 MNHEY, CDR2 SVGAGI. V lost 8 bases and J lost 5, with 8 bases in between. The CDR3 runs 11 residues. The CDR3 bases are TGTGCCAGCGGGGTTCTAGATACGCAGTATTTT. Its protein product is CASGVLDTQYF.

V gene TRBV7-2 combines with J gene TRBJ2-2; possible D gene TRBD2, 6 bases. The germline V and J ends were trimmed by 0 bases and 5 bases, with 10 bases remaining between them. This CDR3 is built from 15 residues. Germline V lookup: CDR1 SGHTA, CDR2 FQGNSA. The CDR3 loop is CASSLAGTRTGELFF. Written as DNA, the CDR3 is TGTGCCAGCAGCTTAGCGGGGACTCGTACCGGGGAGCTGTTTTTT.

The rearrangement uses TRBV27 and TRBJ1-2; tentative D call: TRBD1 (5 bases). Germline CDR1 and CDR2: MNHEY and SMNVEV (reference sequence). CDR3 size: 12 residues. V lost 3 bases and J lost 7, with 9 bases in between. This chain's CDR3 is CASSFRGLGYTF. CDR3 nucleotide sequence: TGTGCCAGCAGTTTTCGGGGACTTGGCTACACCTTC.

This clonotype came up a few times. The rearrangement uses TRBV6-1 and TRBJ2-5; D possibly matches TRBD1 or TRBD2 (6 bases each). Trimming took 7 bases from V and 5 from J, leaving 17 bases between them. CDR3 length: 14 amino acids. CDR1 is MNHNS, CDR2 SASEGT, per germline. The CDR3 DNA sequence: TGTGCCAGCACGGAGGAGGGGGTCGGGGAGACCCAGTACTTC. It translates to CASTEEGVGETQYF.

The chain links TRBV12-3 or TRBV12-4 to TRBJ2-1; the match to TRBD2 covers 7 bases. The CDR3 has 12 residues. Losses at the gene ends were 9 bases for V and 9 bases for J; bases not matched to a gene: 8. The CDR3 bases are TGTGCCAGTACAAAGCGGGAAGGTGAGCAGTTCTTC. It encodes CASTKREGEQFF.

The rearrangement uses TRBV2 and TRBJ1-4; perhaps TRBD1 as D (5 bases). The CDR3 is 13 residues long. Trimming shortened V by 10 bases and J by 6 bases, and 15 bases separated the two germline ends. The V gene's germline CDR1 is SNHLY and CDR2 FYNNEI. The CDR3 nucleotides read TGTGCCACTACGGACACGGGCCATGAAAAACTGTTTTTT. Translating it yields CATTDTGHEKLFF.

The gene calls are TRBV7-8 and TRBJ1-4; 9 bases fit TRBD1. Germline CDR1 SGHVS, CDR2 FQNEAQ. The CDR3 sequence is 15 residues long. Germline trimming cut 2 bases from V and 7 bases from J; bases unmatched to any gene: 5. CDR3 in amino acids: CASSLSQGAGEKLFF. The CDR3 nucleotides read TGTGCCAGCAGCTTATCACAGGGGGCGGGTGAAAAACTGTTTTTT. Complete variable domain (other parts from reference TRBV7-8 and TRBJ1-4): GAGVSQSPRYKVAKRGQDVALRCDPISGHVSLFWYQQALGQGPEFLTYFQNEAQLDKSGLPSDRFFAERPEGSVSTLKIQRTQQEDSAVYLCASSLSQGAGEKLFFGSGTQLSVL.

The CDR3 sequence: CASSLGCRSSYNSPLHF. CDR3 in DNA: TGTGCCAGCAGCTTAGGGTGCAGGAGCTCCTATAATTCACCCCTCCACTTT. The V call is TRBV7-6, the J call TRBJ1-6; D gene unclear. The CDR3 sequence is 17 residues long. Germline V gives CDR1 SGHVS, CDR2 FNYEAQ. V was cut by 1 base and J by 0 bases, with 10 bases left in between. Full variable domain (remainder filled in from reference TRBV7-6 and TRBJ1-6): GAGVSQSPRYKVTKRGQDVALRCDPISGHVSLYWYRQALGQGPEFLTYFNYEAQQDKSGLPNDRFSAERPEGSISTLTIQRTEQRDSAMYRCASSLGCRSSYNSPLHFGNGTRLTVT.

The V gene is TRBV5-1, the J gene TRBJ2-1; 11 bases align to TRBD1. CDR1 and CDR2 (germline): SGHRS, YFSETQ. Germline trimming cut 5 bases from V and 3 bases from J; bases unmatched to any gene: 4. This CDR3 comprises 15 residues. For the CDR3, the DNA is TGCGCCAGCAGAAAGGGACAGGGGGTCTACAATGAGCAGTTCTTC. Its translation: CASRKGQGVYNEQFF.

This chain links TRBV6-2 or TRBV6-3 with TRBJ2-1, with a possible D match to TRBD1 (6 bases). The CDR3 runs 13 residues. Germline CDR1 is MNHEY and CDR2 is SVGEGT. The V end lost 7 bases, the J end lost 7 bases, and 14 bases lay between the germline ends. CDR3: CASNLPGTNEQFF. The DNA of the CDR3 is TGTGCCAGCAACCTCCCCGGGACAAATGAGCAGTTCTTC.

J is TRBJ2-3 and V is TRBV28; a weak D match, TRBD2 (5 bases). This CDR3 spans 16 amino acids. The germline V and J ends were trimmed by 1 base and 1 base, with 12 bases remaining between them. Germline lookup yields CDR1 MDHEN and CDR2 SYDVKM. The CDR3 DNA follows: TGTGCCAGCAGTTTATTCGCTAGCCGAGGCACAGATACGCAGTATTTT. Translation gives CASSLFASRGTDTQYF.

V is TRBV20-1 and J is TRBJ2-3; the match to TRBD2 covers 10 bases. The CDR3 loop spans 15 amino acids. In germline, CDR1 is DFQATT, CDR2 SNEGSKA (reference sequence). With V trimmed by 6 bases and J by 0 bases, 6 bases remained unmatched. CDR3 nucleotide sequence: TGCAGTGCCTTTCCGACTAGCGGGAGCACAGATACGCAGTATTTT. Residues: CSAFPTSGSTDTQYF.

Only a few counts were recorded for this clonotype. The chain links TRBV12-3 or TRBV12-4 to TRBJ2-1, with D possibly called TRBD1 or TRBD2 (5 bases each). The CDR3 has 15 residues. Deletions cut 3 bases from V and 3 bases from J, with 12 bases between. This CDR3 is CASSFRGDLYNEQFF. The CDR3, as DNA: TGTGCCAGCAGTTTTAGGGGAGACCTCTACAATGAGCAGTTCTTC.

This clonotype appeared a few times. The chain uses TRBV4-1 and TRBJ1-2; no clear D gene. Germline V CDR1 and CDR2: MGHRA, YSYEKL. Trimming removed 3 bases at V and 8 bases at J, with 13 bases between. The CDR3 length is 13 residues. As DNA, the CDR3 is TGCGCCAGCAGCCAGGTGCACTTAGGAGGCTACACCTTC. Protein sequence: CASSQVHLGGYTF.

This clonotype occurred a few times. The chain links TRBV12-3 or TRBV12-4 to TRBJ1-5; TRBD1 is a possible D gene (6 bases). This CDR3 has 16 residues. Deletions cut 3 bases from V and 0 bases from J, with 12 bases between. CDR3 amino acids: CASSLAGASSNQPQHF. CDR3 DNA: TGTGCCAGCAGTTTGGCGGGGGCTAGTAGCAATCAGCCCCAGCATTTT.

This clonotype has only a few counts. The V and J genes are TRBV20-1 and TRBJ2-1; possible D gene TRBD2, 6 bases. Trimming shortened V by 5 bases and J by 6 bases, and 20 bases separated the two germline ends. Per germline, CDR1 DFQATT and CDR2 SNEGSKA (reference sequence). CDR3 length equals 15 residues. CDR3 bases: TGCAGTGCTGAGAGAGGTAGCGGACGCGGCAATGAGCAGTTCTTC. This encodes CSAERGSGRGNEQFF.

Regarding this clonotype: This may stem from a read error, because a much larger clone lies one nucleotide away. The rearrangement links TRBV7-2 to TRBJ2-7; 8 bases align to TRBD2. Per the germline V gene, CDR1 is SGHTA and CDR2 is FQGNSA. The CDR3 has 15 residues. The CDR3 spells CASSLAGGGSYEQCF. In nucleotides, the CDR3 is TGTGCCAGCAGCTTAGCAGGCGGGGGGAGCTACGAGCAGTGCTTC.

In this sample, this clonotype turned up many times. In DNA form, the CDR3 reads TGTGCCAGCAGCTTAGCGGGGACAGGGGCCTACGAGCAGTACTTC. It codes for CASSLAGTGAYEQYF. V and J are TRBV7-6 and TRBJ2-7; 10 bases are a match to TRBD1. Trimming removed 0 bases from V and 2 bases from J; junction bases left unmatched: 1. CDR1 is SGHVS and CDR2 is FNYEAQ in the germline V gene. The CDR3 runs 15 residues.

Only a few counts were recorded for this clonotype. The V gene is TRBV12-3 or TRBV12-4, the J gene TRBJ2-7; TRBD2 agrees at 8 bases. Unmatched junction bases numbered 4, after V lost 6 bases and J lost 3 bases. The CDR3 extends over 13 amino acids. The CDR3 sequence: CASRGGTSYEQYF. The CDR3 DNA sequence: TGTGCCAGCAGAGGGGGGACTAGCTACGAGCAGTACTTC.

The V call is TRBV20-1, the J call TRBJ1-5, with no clear D. The germline V and J ends were trimmed by 2 bases and 3 bases, with 14 bases remaining between them. Germline V CDR1 and CDR2: DFQATT, SNEGSKA (reference sequence). The CDR3 has 15 residues. The CDR3 bases are TGCAGTGCTAGAAAGGAGACGGACTACAATCAGCCCCAGCATTTT. It encodes CSARKETDYNQPQHF.

This clonotype was seen a handful of times. The rearrangement links TRBV7-9 to TRBJ2-7; D might be TRBD1 (6 bases). The V and J ends lost 2 bases and 3 bases respectively, with 14 bases between them. Germline-derived CDR1 and CDR2 are SEHNR and FQNEAQ (reference sequence). The CDR3 runs 15 residues. The CDR3 coding sequence is TGTGCCAGCAGCTTACCCTCCAGGGGAGACTACGAGCAGTACTTC. The encoded protein is CASSLPSRGDYEQYF.

This clonotype was seen many times. V and J are TRBV7-9 and TRBJ1-5; D unresolved. Germline CDR1 SEHNR, CDR2 FQNEAQ (reference sequence). Trimming shortened V by 3 bases and J by 0 bases, and 9 bases separated the two germline ends. The CDR3 is made up of 15 amino acids. This chain's CDR3 is CASSFGLYSNQPQHF. CDR3 nucleotide sequence: TGTGCCAGCAGCTTCGGGCTGTATAGCAATCAGCCCCAGCATTTT.

This clonotype was observed many times. This chain connects TRBV7-2 to TRBJ1-1; the D gene is possibly TRBD1 (5 bases). The V and J ends lost 0 bases and 1 base respectively, with 9 bases between them. This CDR3 contains 15 residues. The V gene's germline CDR1 is SGHTA and CDR2 FQGNSA. For the CDR3, the DNA is TGTGCCAGCAGCTTAGCAGGGACGGGGAACACTGAAGCTTTCTTT. It translates to CASSLAGTGNTEAFF. Supplemented by reference TRBV7-2 and TRBJ1-1, the full variable domain reads GAGVSQSPSNKVTEKGKDVELRCDPISGHTALYWYRQSLGQGLEFLIYFQGNSAPDKSGLPSDRFSAERTGGSVSTLTIQRTQQEDSAVYLCASSLAGTGNTEAFFGQGTRLTVV.

The V and J genes are TRBV4-1 and TRBJ2-5; D might be TRBD2 (5 bases). This CDR3 comprises 15 residues. Trimming removed 3 bases from V and 5 bases from J, with 16 bases in between. CDR1 and CDR2 from the germline V gene are MGHRA and YSYEKL. In DNA form, the CDR3 reads TGCGCCAGCAGCCAGGCCGGCCATAGGGAGGAGACCCAGTACTTC. Translation gives CASSQAGHREETQYF.